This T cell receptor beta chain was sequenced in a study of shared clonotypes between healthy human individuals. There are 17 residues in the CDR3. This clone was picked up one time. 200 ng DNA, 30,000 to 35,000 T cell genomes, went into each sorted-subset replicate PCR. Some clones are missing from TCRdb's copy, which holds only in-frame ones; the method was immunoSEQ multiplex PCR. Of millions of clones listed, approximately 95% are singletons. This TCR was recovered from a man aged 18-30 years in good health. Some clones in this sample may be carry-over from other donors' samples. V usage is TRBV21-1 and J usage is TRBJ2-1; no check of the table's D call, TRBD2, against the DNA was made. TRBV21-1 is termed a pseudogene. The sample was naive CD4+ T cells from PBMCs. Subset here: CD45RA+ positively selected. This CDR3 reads CASSIWSGRASWNEQFF. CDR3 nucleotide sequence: TGTGCCAGCAGCATTTGGAGCGGGAGGGCCTCCTGGAATGAGCAGTTCTTC.